One TCR beta chain is described in this entry. This sample stems from a study of control samples from healthy donors and cancer patients. Only in-frame clones appear in the TCRdb table, and some are missing; sequencing was by immunoSEQ multiplex PCR. The sample has 85,000 to 120,000 clones, around 92% seen once. The germline gives CDR1 SGHRS, CDR2 YFSETQ. V lost 3 bases and J lost 4; bases outside the gene matches: 11. The CDR3 runs 18 residues. The chain joins TRBV5-1 to TRBJ2-1; 12 positions agree with TRBD2. Sequencing input: blood. This receptor was obtained from a woman between 18 and 29 years old in good health. CDR3 sequence (DNA): TGCGCCAGCAGCTCGGTTCTTTCTAGCGGGGGGGCTTACAATGAGCAGTTCTTC. This codes for CASSSVLSSGGAYNEQFF.